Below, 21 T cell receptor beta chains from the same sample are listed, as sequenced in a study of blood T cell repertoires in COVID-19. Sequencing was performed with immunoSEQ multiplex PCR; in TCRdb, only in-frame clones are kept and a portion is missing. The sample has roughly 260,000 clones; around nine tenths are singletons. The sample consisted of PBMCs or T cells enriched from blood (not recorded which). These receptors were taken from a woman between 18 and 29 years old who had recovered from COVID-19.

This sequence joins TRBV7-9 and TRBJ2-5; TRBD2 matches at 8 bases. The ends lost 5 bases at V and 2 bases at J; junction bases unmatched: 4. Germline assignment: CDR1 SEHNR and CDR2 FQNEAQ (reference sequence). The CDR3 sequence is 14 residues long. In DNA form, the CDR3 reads TGTGCCAGCAGCAAACTAGCGGCTCAAGAGACCCAGTACTTC. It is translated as CASSKLAAQETQYF.

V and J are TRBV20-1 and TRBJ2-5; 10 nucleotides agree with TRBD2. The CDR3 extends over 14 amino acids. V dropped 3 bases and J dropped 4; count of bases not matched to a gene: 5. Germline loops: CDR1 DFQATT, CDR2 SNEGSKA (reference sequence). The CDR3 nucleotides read TGCAGTGCTAGTGTGCTAGCGGGAGTAGAGACCCAGTACTTC. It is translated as CSASVLAGVETQYF.

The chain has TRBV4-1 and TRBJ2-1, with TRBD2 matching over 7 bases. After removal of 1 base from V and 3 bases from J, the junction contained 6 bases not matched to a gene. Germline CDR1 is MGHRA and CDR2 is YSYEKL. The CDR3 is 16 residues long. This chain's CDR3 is CASSQVGGGSYNEQFF. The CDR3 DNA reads TGCGCCAGCAGCCAAGTTGGCGGCGGGAGCTACAATGAGCAGTTCTTC.

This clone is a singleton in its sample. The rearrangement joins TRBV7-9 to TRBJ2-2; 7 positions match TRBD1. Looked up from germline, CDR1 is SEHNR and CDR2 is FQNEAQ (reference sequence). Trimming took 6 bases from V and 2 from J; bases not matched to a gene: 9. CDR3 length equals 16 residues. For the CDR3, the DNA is TGTGCCAGCAGGCGAAGGGGACAGCAAAACACCGGGGAGCTGTTTTTT. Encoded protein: CASRRRGQQNTGELFF.

The CDR3 DNA reads TGCGCCAGCAGCCAAGAGAGGACAGGGGGTCTCTACGAGCAGTACTTC. Amino acid sequence: CASSQERTGGLYEQYF. The V and J genes are TRBV4-3 and TRBJ2-7; 10 positions agree with TRBD1. CDR1 and CDR2 from the germline V gene are LGHNA and YSLEER. Trimming at V came to 0 bases and at J to 3 bases, leaving 5 bases not matched to a gene. This CDR3 contains 16 residues.

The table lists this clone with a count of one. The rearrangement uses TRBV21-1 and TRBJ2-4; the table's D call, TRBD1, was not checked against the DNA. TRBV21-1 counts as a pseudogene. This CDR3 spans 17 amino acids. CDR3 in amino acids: CASSKGGQKLAKNIQYF. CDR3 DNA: TGTGCCAGCAGCAAAGGGGGACAGAAACTAGCCAAAAACATTCAGTACTTC.

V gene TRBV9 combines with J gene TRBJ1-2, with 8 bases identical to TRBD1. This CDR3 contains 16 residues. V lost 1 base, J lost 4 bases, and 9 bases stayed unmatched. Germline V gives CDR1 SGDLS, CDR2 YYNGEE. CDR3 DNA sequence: TGTGCCAGCAGCGTACGGCAGGACAGGGAATTCTATGGCTACACCTTC. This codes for CASSVRQDREFYGYTF.

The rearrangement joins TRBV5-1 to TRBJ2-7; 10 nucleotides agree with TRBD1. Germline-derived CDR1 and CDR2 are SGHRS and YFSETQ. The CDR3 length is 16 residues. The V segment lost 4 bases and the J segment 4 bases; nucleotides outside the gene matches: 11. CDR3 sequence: CASSPILDRGLYEQYF. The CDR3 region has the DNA TGCGCCAGCAGCCCCATCCTAGACAGGGGGCTATACGAGCAGTACTTC.

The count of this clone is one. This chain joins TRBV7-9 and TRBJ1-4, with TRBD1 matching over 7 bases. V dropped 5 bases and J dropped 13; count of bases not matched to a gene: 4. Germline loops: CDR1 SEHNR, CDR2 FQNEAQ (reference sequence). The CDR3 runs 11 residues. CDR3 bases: TGTGCCAGCAGCCGGGGGACAGTACTGTTTTTT. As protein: CASSRGTVLFF.

CDR3 sequence reads: CASSPGTSGRRSEEQYF. The CDR3 DNA follows: TGTGCCAGCTCCCCCGGGACTAGCGGGAGGAGGTCTGAGGAGCAGTACTTC. V is TRBV18 and J is TRBJ2-7; 15 nucleotides align to TRBD2. Germline V lookup: CDR1 KGHSH, CDR2 LQKENI. The CDR3 has 17 residues. V lost 6 bases and J lost 7; bases outside the gene matches: 13. The variable domain in full, completed from reference TRBV18 and TRBJ2-7, reads NAGVMQNPRHLVRRRGQEARLRCSPMKGHSHVYWYRQLPEEGLKFMVYLQKENIIDESGMPKERFSAEFPKEGPSILRIQQVVRGDSAAYFCASSPGTSGRRSEEQYFGPGTRLTVT.

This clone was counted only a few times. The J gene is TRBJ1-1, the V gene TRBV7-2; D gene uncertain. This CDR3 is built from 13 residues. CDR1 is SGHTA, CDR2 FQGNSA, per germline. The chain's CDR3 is CSTVEGPNTEAFF. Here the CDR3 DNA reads TGTTCCACCGTAGAGGGTCCCAACACTGAAGCTTTCTTT.

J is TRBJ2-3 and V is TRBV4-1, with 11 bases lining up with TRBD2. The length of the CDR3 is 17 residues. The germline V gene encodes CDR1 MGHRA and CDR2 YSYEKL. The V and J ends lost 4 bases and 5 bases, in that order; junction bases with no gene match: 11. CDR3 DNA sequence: TGCGCCAGCAGCCGTTCAGGGACTAGCGGAGTCGGAGATACGCAGTATTTT. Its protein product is CASSRSGTSGVGDTQYF.

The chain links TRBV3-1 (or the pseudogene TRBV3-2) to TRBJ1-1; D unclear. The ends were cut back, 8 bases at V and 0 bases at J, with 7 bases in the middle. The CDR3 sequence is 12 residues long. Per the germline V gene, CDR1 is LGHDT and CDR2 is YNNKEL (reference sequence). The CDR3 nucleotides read TGTGCCAGCGGGGAGCTGAACACTGAAGCTTTCTTT. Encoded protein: CASGELNTEAFF.

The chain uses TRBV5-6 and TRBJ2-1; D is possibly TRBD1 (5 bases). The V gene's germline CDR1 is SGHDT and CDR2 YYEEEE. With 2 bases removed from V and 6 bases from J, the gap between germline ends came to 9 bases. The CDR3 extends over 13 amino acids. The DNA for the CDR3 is TGTGCCAGCAGCTTAGGACATATCAATGAGCAGTTCTTC. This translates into CASSLGHINEQFF. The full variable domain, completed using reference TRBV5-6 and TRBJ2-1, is DAGVTQSPTHLIKTRGQQVTLRCSPKSGHDTVSWYQQALGQGPQFIFQYYEEEERQRGNFPDRFSGHQFPNYSSELNVNALLLGDSALYLCASSLGHINEQFFGPGTRLTVL.

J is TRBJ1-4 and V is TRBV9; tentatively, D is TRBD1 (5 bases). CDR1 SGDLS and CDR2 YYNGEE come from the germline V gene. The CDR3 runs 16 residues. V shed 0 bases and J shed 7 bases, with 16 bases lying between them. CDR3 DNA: TGTGCCAGCAGCGTAGGGGGAGGAGTGAGGGGTGAAAAACTGTTTTTT. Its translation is CASSVGGGVRGEKLFF.

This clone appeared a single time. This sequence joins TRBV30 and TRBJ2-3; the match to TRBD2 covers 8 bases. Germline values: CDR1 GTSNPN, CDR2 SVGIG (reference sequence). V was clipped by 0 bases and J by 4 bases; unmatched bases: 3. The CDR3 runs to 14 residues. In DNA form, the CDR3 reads TGTGCCTGGAGTGTACGGGAGGGGGCAGATACGCAGTATTTT. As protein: CAWSVREGADTQYF.

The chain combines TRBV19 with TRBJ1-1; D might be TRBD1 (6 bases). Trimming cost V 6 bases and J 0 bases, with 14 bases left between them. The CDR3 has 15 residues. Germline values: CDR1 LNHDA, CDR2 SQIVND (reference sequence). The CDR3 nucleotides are TGTGCCAGTAGGGGGGACATCAACATGAACACTGAAGCTTTCTTT. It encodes CASRGDINMNTEAFF. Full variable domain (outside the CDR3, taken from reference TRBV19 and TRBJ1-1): DGGITQSPKYLFRKEGQNVTLSCEQNLNHDAMYWYRQDPGQGLRLIYYSQIVNDFQKGDIAEGYSVSREKKESFPLTVTSAQKNPTAFYLCASRGDINMNTEAFFGQGTRLTVV.

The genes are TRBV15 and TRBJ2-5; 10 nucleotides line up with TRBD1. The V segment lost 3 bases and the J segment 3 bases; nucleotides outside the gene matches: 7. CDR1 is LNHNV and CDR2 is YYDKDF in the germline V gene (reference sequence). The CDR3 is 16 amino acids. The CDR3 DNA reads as TGTGCCACCAGCAGTCCTTGGGACAGGGGTAAAGAGACCCAGTACTTC. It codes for CATSSPWDRGKETQYF.

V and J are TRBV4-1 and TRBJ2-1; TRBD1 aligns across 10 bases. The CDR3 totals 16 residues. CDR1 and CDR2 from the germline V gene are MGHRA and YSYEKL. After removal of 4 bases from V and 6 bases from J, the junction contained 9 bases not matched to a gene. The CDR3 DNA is TGCGCCAGCAGCCGCGGACAGGGGGTAATGGTCAATGAGCAGTTCTTC. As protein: CASSRGQGVMVNEQFF.

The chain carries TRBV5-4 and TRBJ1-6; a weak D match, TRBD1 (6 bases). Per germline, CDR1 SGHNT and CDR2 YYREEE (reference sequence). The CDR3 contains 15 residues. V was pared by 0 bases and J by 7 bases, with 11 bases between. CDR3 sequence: CASSLDRAANSPLHF. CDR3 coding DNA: TGTGCCAGCAGCTTGGACAGGGCGGCCAATTCACCCCTCCACTTT.

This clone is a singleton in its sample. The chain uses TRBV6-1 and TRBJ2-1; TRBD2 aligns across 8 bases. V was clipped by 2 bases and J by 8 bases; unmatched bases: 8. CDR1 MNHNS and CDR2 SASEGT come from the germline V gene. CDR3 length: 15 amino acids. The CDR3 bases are TGTGCCAGCAGTGAAACGGGAGGGACCGCCGATGAGCAGTTCTTC. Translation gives CASSETGGTADEQFF.